These 27 T cell receptor beta chains came from one sample sequenced in a study of neoadjuvant nivolumab and ipilimumab in lung cancer. Assay: immunoSEQ multiplex PCR; the TCRdb copy retains only in-frame clones and omits some. The profile shows around 8,100 clones, around 75% of them singletons. Source: adjacent normal lung tissue, taken after neoadjuvant nivolumab, alone or with ipilimumab, at or shortly before surgery. The receptors derive from an adult with non-small cell lung cancer.

This chain joins TRBV5-1 and TRBJ1-1, with 7 nucleotides matching TRBD1. Per germline, CDR1 SGHRS and CDR2 YFSETQ. The CDR3 totals 12 residues. V dropped 0 bases and J dropped 8; count of bases not matched to a gene: 1. CDR3 in amino acids: CASSLVTGEAFF. CDR3 coding DNA: TGCGCCAGCAGCTTGGTGACAGGGGAAGCTTTCTTT. Drawing the rest from reference TRBV5-1 and TRBJ1-1, the complete variable domain is KAGVTQTPRYLIKTRGQQVTLSCSPISGHRSVSWYQQTPGQGLQFLFEYFSETQRNKGNFPGRFSGRQFSNSRSEMNVSTLELGDSALYLCASSLVTGEAFFGQGTRLTVV.

In this sample, this clone is large (0.1 to 1%). J is TRBJ2-7 and V is TRBV9; TRBD2 matches 7 bases. V trimming: 0 bases; J trimming: 2 bases; junction bases outside the gene matches: 2. Germline CDR1 and CDR2: SGDLS and YYNGEE. CDR3 length equals 14 residues. The DNA for the CDR3 is TGTGCCAGCAGCGTAGGGGAGGGAACCTACGAGCAGTACTTC. Translation gives CASSVGEGTYEQYF.

This chain links TRBV11-2 with TRBJ2-5, with D possibly being TRBD2 (5 bases). The CDR3 length is 15 residues. Trimming took off 4 bases at V and 3 bases at J, with 15 bases between the two ends. In germline, CDR1 is SGHAT, CDR2 FQNNGV. CDR3 sequence (DNA): TGTGCCAGCAGCTCACAACCTAGCATAGAAGAGACCCAGTACTTC. As protein: CASSSQPSIEETQYF.

The rearrangement links TRBV7-9 to TRBJ1-1; D is possibly TRBD1 (6 bases). CDR1 is SEHNR, CDR2 FQNEAQ, per germline (reference sequence). This CDR3 has 15 residues. Trimming took 5 bases from V and 0 from J, leaving 13 bases between them. CDR3 DNA: TGTGCCAGCAGCACCCCCGACAGGATGAACACTGAAGCTTTCTTT. This encodes CASSTPDRMNTEAFF.

This CDR3 is CASSLASGGYEQYF. The CDR3 bases are TGTGCCAGCAGCTTAGCCTCGGGGGGCTACGAGCAGTACTTC. The chain recombines TRBV7-9 with TRBJ2-7; 7 positions match TRBD2. V shed 0 bases and J 3 bases; nucleotides not matched to a gene: 2. Germline V gene lookup returns CDR1 SEHNR and CDR2 FQNEAQ (reference sequence). CDR3 length: 14 residues.

This chain uses TRBV5-4 with TRBJ1-6; 7 nucleotides agree with TRBD1. Germline trimming cut 1 base from V and 4 bases from J; bases unmatched to any gene: 2. The CDR3 consists of 15 residues. CDR1 SGHNT and CDR2 YYREEE come from the germline V gene (reference sequence). The CDR3 protein is CASSLQTGYNSPLHF. The CDR3 DNA reads TGTGCCAGCAGCTTGCAGACAGGGTATAATTCACCCCTCCACTTT.

The genes are TRBV5-1 and TRBJ2-7; a weak D match, TRBD2 (5 bases). CDR1 is SGHRS and CDR2 is YFSETQ in the germline V gene. The CDR3 is made up of 13 amino acids. V lost 0 bases and J 3 bases, leaving 7 bases between the germline ends. The CDR3 protein is CASSLDRGYEQYF. The CDR3, as DNA: TGCGCCAGCAGCTTGGATCGGGGCTACGAGCAGTACTTC.

The rearrangement links TRBV6-5 to TRBJ1-1, with D possibly TRBD1 on 6 matching bases. This CDR3 has 15 residues. Germline assignment: CDR1 MNHEY and CDR2 SVGAGI. The V and J ends lost 5 bases and 5 bases respectively, with 18 bases between them. As DNA, the CDR3 is TGTGCCAGCAGTACGGTAAACAGGGTTGGAACTGAAGCTTTCTTT. Its protein is CASSTVNRVGTEAFF.

This sequence joins TRBV5-1 and TRBJ2-7; D possibly corresponds to TRBD2 (7 bases). This CDR3 region has 15 residues. Trimming removed 1 base from V and 1 base from J, with 12 bases in between. Germline V gives CDR1 SGHRS, CDR2 YFSETQ. The DNA of the CDR3 is TGCGCCAGCAGCTTGACGGGGGGCACATCCTACGAGCAGTACTTC. Amino acid sequence: CASSLTGGTSYEQYF.

This chain connects TRBV11-2 to TRBJ2-1, with D tentatively TRBD1 or TRBD2 (5 bases each). Germline V gives CDR1 SGHAT, CDR2 FQNNGV. With 3 bases removed from V and 6 bases from J, the gap between germline ends came to 6 bases. This CDR3 spans 12 amino acids. The CDR3 here is CASSFGGNEQFF. The CDR3 bases are TGTGCCAGCAGCTTTGGGGGCAATGAGCAGTTCTTC. Full variable domain (missing parts from reference TRBV11-2 and TRBJ2-1): EAGVAQSPRYKIIEKRQSVAFWCNPISGHATLYWYQQILGQGPKLLIQFQNNGVVDDSQLPKDRFSAERLKGVDSTLKIQPAKLEDSAVYLCASSFGGNEQFFGPGTRLTVL.

CDR3 bases: TGTGCCTGGAGTGACCCCGGGAAGGCTGGGGCCAACGTCCTGACTTTC. It is translated as CAWSDPGKAGANVLTF. The chain combines TRBV30 with TRBJ2-6, with D possibly matching TRBD2 (5 bases). The CDR3 contains 16 residues. V was cut by 1 base and J by 2 bases, with 12 bases left in between. Germline V gene sequence: CDR1 GTSNPN, CDR2 SVGIG (reference sequence). Full variable domain (missing parts from reference TRBV30 and TRBJ2-6): SQTIHQWPATLVQPVGSPLSLECTVEGTSNPNLYWYRQAAGRGLQLLFYSVGIGQISSEVPQNLSASRPQDRQFILSSKKLLLSDSGFYLCAWSDPGKAGANVLTFGAGSRLTVL.

This rearrangement joins TRBV6-1 to TRBJ1-1; maybe TRBD1 (5 bases). The CDR3 loop spans 12 amino acids. V shed 7 bases and J shed 7 bases, with 13 bases lying between them. Germline loops: CDR1 MNHNS, CDR2 SASEGT. CDR3 nucleotide sequence: TGTGCCAGCAAAATTACAGGTGGTGAAGCTTTCTTT. Translation: CASKITGGEAFF.

This chain joins TRBV5-1 and TRBJ2-7; 10 bases fit TRBD1. J was trimmed by 7 bases and V by 6 bases; bases with no gene match: 13. The germline V gene encodes CDR1 SGHRS and CDR2 YFSETQ. CDR3 length: 15 residues. CDR3 DNA: TGCGCCAGCACTGGGACAGGGGTTACTTCGGGAGAGCAGTACTTC. This codes for CASTGTGVTSGEQYF.

This sequence joins TRBV9 and TRBJ2-7, with 8 bases lining up with TRBD2. With V trimmed by 0 bases and J by 2 bases, 1 base remained unmatched. CDR1 SGDLS and CDR2 YYNGEE come from the germline V gene. CDR3 length: 14 amino acids. The DNA of the CDR3 is TGTGCCAGCAGCGTAGCGGGGGGGCCCTACGAGCAGTACTTC. It yields the protein CASSVAGGPYEQYF. Combining the CDR3 with reference TRBV9 and TRBJ2-7 gives the whole variable domain DSGVTQTPKHLITATGQRVTLRCSPRSGDLSVYWYQQSLDQGLQFLIQYYNGEERAKGNILERFSAQQFPDLHSELNLSSLELGDSALYFCASSVAGGPYEQYFGPGTRLTVT.

V gene TRBV5-1 combines with J gene TRBJ1-1; no clear D. V shed 2 bases and J shed 7 bases, with 9 bases lying between them. In germline, CDR1 is SGHRS, CDR2 YFSETQ. The CDR3 runs 12 residues. CDR3 sequence (DNA): TGCGCCAGCAGCTTATCGGGGATTGAAGCTTTCTTT. Protein product: CASSLSGIEAFF.

The V call is TRBV5-4, the J call TRBJ1-2; tentative D call: TRBD1 (6 bases). Looked up from germline, CDR1 is SGHNT and CDR2 is YYREEE (reference sequence). V was trimmed by 6 bases and J by 5 bases, leaving 11 bases between them. The CDR3 runs 12 residues. The DNA for the CDR3 is TGTGCCAGCACCGAGGGGGGGTATGGCTACACCTTC. Translation: CASTEGGYGYTF.

This chain links TRBV7-3 with TRBJ2-1; D is undetermined. The CDR3 contains 13 residues. The V end was cut by 2 bases, the J end by 5 bases, with 7 bases between. CDR1 is SGHTA and CDR2 is FQGTGA in the germline V gene. The CDR3 DNA follows: TGTGCCAGCAGCTTAGATGGGCACAATGAGCAGTTCTTC. This sequence encodes CASSLDGHNEQFF.

This clone was recorded once. J is TRBJ1-1 and V is TRBV30; 7 nucleotides line up with TRBD1. CDR3 length: 14 amino acids. From germline, CDR1 is GTSNPN and CDR2 SVGIG (reference sequence). V trimming: 8 bases; J trimming: 1 base; junction bases outside the gene matches: 10. For the CDR3, the DNA is TGTGCCCACAGCAGGGGGAGTGGGAACACTGAAGCTTTCTTT. As protein: CAHSRGSGNTEAFF.

The J gene is TRBJ1-2, the V gene TRBV27; 12 bases line up with TRBD1. The germline CDR1 and CDR2 sequences are MNHEY and SMNVEV (reference sequence). The CDR3 is 16 amino acids. J was trimmed by 3 bases and V by 5 bases; bases with no gene match: 7. The CDR3 bases are TGTGCCAGCAGTCCCGGGACAGGGGGCTCTCACTATGGCTACACCTTC. Protein: CASSPGTGGSHYGYTF.

This chain connects TRBV4-1 to TRBJ2-7; perhaps TRBD2 as D (5 bases). Trimming stripped 0 bases from V and 4 bases from J, with 13 bases between. The CDR3 has 15 residues. Germline V lookup: CDR1 MGHRA, CDR2 YSYEKL. CDR3 loop: CASSQDLGLSYEQYF. The DNA for the CDR3 is TGCGCCAGCAGCCAAGATCTAGGACTGTCTTACGAGCAGTACTTC.

The chain uses TRBV9 and TRBJ2-7, with D perhaps TRBD1 or TRBD2 (5 bases each). The CDR3 totals 13 residues. Germline V gives CDR1 SGDLS, CDR2 YYNGEE. The V end lost 2 bases, the J end lost 5 bases, and 11 bases lay between the germline ends. The DNA for the CDR3 is TGTGCCAGCAGCGTCGGGACCCCAAACGAGCAGTACTTC. Protein: CASSVGTPNEQYF. The variable domain in full, with the rest retrieved from reference TRBV9 and TRBJ2-7, is DSGVTQTPKHLITATGQRVTLRCSPRSGDLSVYWYQQSLDQGLQFLIQYYNGEERAKGNILERFSAQQFPDLHSELNLSSLELGDSALYFCASSVGTPNEQYFGPGTRLTVT.

The J gene is TRBJ1-2, the V gene TRBV10-2; D perhaps matches TRBD1 (6 bases). The CDR3 totals 14 residues. V lost 1 base and J 9 bases, leaving 15 bases between the germline ends. CDR1 and CDR2 from the germline V gene are WSHSY and SAAADI. In DNA, the CDR3 is TGCGCCAGCAGTGAGTACAGGGAGGCTATGAGCTACACCTTC. Encoded protein: CASSEYREAMSYTF.

The CDR3 nucleotides read TGCAGCGTTGAAGGAGACATGACCTTCACAGATACGCAGTATTTT. Its translation is CSVEGDMTFTDTQYF. The chain joins TRBV29-1 to TRBJ2-3; the D is unclear. CDR3 size: 15 residues. V gave up 1 base and J gave up 2 bases, with 13 bases separating them. Looked up from germline, CDR1 is SQVTM and CDR2 is ANQGSEA.

The V and J genes are TRBV15 and TRBJ1-1; D not resolved. Germline V gene data show CDR1 as LNHNV and CDR2 as YYDKDF (reference sequence). The V and J ends lost 3 bases and 5 bases respectively, with 10 bases between them. CDR3 length: 13 residues. CDR3 loop: CATSSHRGTEAFF. CDR3 bases: TGTGCCACCAGCAGTCATCGGGGAACTGAAGCTTTCTTT.

V gene TRBV5-1 combines with J gene TRBJ2-7, with D possibly matching TRBD2 (6 bases). CDR1 and CDR2 (germline): SGHRS, YFSETQ. Deletions cut 0 bases from V and 0 bases from J, with 13 bases between. The CDR3 totals 16 residues. The CDR3 loop is CASSLAGGGSSYEQYF. In DNA form, the CDR3 reads TGCGCCAGCAGCTTGGCCGGTGGGGGGAGCTCCTACGAGCAGTACTTC.

The V and J genes are TRBV4-1 and TRBJ2-7; the D call may be TRBD1 or TRBD2 (5 bases each). Trimming removed 3 bases from V and 1 base from J, with 13 bases in between. CDR1 is MGHRA, CDR2 YSYEKL, per germline. The CDR3 sequence is 15 residues long. The CDR3 spells CASSQVGEPSYEQYF. The CDR3 DNA reads TGCGCCAGCAGCCAGGTGGGGGAACCTTCCTACGAGCAGTACTTC.

This chain links TRBV6-4 with TRBJ2-7; TRBD2 matches at 16 bases. J lost 4 bases, V lost 8 bases, and 11 bases had no gene match. Germline lookup yields CDR1 MRHNA and CDR2 SNTAGT. The CDR3 spans 17 residues. The CDR3 reads CASRPGLAGGPQYEQYF. As DNA, the CDR3 is TGTGCCAGCCGCCCGGGACTAGCGGGGGGGCCACAGTACGAGCAGTACTTC.